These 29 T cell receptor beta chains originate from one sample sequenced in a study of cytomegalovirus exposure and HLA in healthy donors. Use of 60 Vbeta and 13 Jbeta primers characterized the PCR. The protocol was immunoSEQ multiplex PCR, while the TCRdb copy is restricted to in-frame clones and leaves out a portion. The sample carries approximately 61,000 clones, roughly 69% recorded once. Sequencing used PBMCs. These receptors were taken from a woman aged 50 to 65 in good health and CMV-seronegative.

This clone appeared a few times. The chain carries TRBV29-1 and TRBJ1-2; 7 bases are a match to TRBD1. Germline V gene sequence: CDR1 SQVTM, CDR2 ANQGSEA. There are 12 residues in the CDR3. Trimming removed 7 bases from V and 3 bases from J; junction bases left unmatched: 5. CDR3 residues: CSAPRGDYGYTF. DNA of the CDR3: TGCAGCGCTCCCAGGGGGGACTATGGCTACACCTTC. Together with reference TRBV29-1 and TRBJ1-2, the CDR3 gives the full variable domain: SAVISQKPSRDICQRGTSLTIQCQVDSQVTMMFWYRQQPGQSLTLIATANQGSEATYESGFVIDKFPISRPNLTFSTLTVSNMSPEDSSIYLCSAPRGDYGYTFGSGTRLTVV.

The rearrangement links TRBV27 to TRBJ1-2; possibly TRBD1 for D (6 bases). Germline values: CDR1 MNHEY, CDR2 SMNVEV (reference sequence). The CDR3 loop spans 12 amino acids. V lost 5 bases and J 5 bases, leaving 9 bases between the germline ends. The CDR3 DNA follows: TGTGCCAGCAGTGGCAGGGGTTATGGCTACACCTTC. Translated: CASSGRGYGYTF.

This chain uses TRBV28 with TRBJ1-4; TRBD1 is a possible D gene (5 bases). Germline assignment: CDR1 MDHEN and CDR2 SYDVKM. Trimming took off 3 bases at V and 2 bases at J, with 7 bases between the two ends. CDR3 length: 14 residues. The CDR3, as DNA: TGTGCCAGCAGTTTCCCAGGGACTAATGAAAAACTGTTTTTT. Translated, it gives CASSFPGTNEKLFF.

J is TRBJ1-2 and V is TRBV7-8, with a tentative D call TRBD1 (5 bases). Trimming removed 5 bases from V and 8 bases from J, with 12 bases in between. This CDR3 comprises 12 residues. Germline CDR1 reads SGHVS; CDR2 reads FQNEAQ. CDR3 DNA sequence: TGTGCCAGCAGCCACGACAGTCCGGGCTACACCTTC. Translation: CASSHDSPGYTF.

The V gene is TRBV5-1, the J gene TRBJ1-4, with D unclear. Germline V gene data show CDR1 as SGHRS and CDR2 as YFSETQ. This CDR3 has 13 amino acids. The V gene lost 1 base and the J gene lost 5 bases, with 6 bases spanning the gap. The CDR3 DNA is TGCGCCAGCAGCTTGTGGGAGAATGAAAAACTGTTTTTT. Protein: CASSLWENEKLFF.

This CDR3 is CASSGPDSDSYNEQFF. The CDR3 nucleotides are TGTGCCAGCAGCGGACCGGACAGCGACTCCTACAATGAGCAGTTCTTC. The rearrangement uses TRBV5-6 and TRBJ2-1; maybe TRBD1 (6 bases). Germline loops: CDR1 SGHDT, CDR2 YYEEEE. V shed 4 bases and J shed 0 bases, with 14 bases lying between them. This CDR3 is 16 amino acids long. Full variable domain (rest looked up from reference TRBV5-6 and TRBJ2-1): DAGVTQSPTHLIKTRGQQVTLRCSPKSGHDTVSWYQQALGQGPQFIFQYYEEEERQRGNFPDRFSGHQFPNYSSELNVNALLLGDSALYLCASSGPDSDSYNEQFFGPGTRLTVL.

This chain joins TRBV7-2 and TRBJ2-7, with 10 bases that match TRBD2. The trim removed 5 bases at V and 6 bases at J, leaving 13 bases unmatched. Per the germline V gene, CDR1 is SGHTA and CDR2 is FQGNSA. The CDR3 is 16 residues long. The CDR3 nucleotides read TGTGCCAGCAGCACACGCAGCAGCGGGAGGGTAAGCGAGCAGTACTTC. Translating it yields CASSTRSSGRVSEQYF.

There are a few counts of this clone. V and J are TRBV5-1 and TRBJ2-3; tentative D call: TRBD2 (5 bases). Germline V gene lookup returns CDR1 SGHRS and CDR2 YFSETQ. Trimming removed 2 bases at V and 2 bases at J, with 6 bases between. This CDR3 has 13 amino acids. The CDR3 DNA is TGCGCCAGCAGCTTCGGGGACACAGATACGCAGTATTTT. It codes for CASSFGDTDTQYF.

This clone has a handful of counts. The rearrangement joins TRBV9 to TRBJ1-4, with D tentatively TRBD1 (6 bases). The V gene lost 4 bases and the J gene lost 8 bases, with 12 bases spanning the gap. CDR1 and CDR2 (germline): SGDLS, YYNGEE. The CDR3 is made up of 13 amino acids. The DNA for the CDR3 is TGTGCCAGCAGCTCACAGGGTTCAGAAAAACTGTTTTTT. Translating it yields CASSSQGSEKLFF. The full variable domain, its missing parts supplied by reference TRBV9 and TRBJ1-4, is DSGVTQTPKHLITATGQRVTLRCSPRSGDLSVYWYQQSLDQGLQFLIQYYNGEERAKGNILERFSAQQFPDLHSELNLSSLELGDSALYFCASSSQGSEKLFFGSGTQLSVL.

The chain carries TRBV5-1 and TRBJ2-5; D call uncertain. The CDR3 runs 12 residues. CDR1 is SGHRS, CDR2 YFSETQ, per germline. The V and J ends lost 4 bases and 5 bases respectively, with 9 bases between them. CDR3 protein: CASSPGGETQYF. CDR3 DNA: TGCGCCAGCAGCCCCGGTGGTGAGACCCAGTACTTC.

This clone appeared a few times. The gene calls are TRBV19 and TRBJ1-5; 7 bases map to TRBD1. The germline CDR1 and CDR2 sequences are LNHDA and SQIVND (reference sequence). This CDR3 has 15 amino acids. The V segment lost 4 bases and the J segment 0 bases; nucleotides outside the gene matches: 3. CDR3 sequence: CASSTGQSSNQPQHF. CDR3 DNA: TGTGCCAGTAGTACGGGACAGTCTAGCAATCAGCCCCAGCATTTT.

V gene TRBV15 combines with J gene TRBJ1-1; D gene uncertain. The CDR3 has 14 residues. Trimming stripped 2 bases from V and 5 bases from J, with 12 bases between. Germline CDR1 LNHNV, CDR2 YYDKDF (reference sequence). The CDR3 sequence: CATSRRVAGTEAFF. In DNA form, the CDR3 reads TGTGCCACCAGCAGAAGAGTGGCGGGGACTGAAGCTTTCTTT.

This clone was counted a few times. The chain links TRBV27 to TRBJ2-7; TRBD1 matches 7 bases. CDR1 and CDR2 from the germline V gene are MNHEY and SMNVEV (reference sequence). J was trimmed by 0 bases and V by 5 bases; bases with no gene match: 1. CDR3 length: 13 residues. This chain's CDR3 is CASSDRDSYEQYF. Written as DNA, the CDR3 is TGTGCCAGCAGTGACAGGGACTCCTACGAGCAGTACTTC.

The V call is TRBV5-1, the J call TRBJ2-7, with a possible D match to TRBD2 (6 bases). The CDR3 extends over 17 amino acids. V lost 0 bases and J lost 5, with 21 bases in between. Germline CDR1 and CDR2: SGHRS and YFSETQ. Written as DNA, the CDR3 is TGCGCCAGCAGCTTGGCTTTATTGCGGGACGGGAGTCACGAGCAGTACTTC. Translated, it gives CASSLALLRDGSHEQYF.

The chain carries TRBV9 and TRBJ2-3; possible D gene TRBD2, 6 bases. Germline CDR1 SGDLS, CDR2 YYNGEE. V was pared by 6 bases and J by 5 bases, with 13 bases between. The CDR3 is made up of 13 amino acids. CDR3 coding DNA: TGTGCCAGCAAGCGGCGGGGTGTAGATACGCAGTATTTT. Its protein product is CASKRRGVDTQYF.

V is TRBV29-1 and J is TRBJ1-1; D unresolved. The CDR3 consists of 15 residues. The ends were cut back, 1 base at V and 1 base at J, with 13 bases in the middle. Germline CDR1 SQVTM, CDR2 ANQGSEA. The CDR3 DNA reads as TGCAGCGTTGAAGTATCGAGCTTTCGGAACACTGAAGCTTTCTTT. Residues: CSVEVSSFRNTEAFF.

The CDR3: CASRARGMAEAFF. Here the CDR3 DNA reads TGTGCCAGCAGGGCCAGGGGAATGGCTGAAGCTTTCTTT. The rearrangement links TRBV6-5 to TRBJ1-1, with D maybe TRBD1 (6 bases). V was pared by 6 bases and J by 6 bases, with 14 bases between. The CDR3 is 13 amino acids. CDR1 MNHEY and CDR2 SVGAGI come from the germline V gene.

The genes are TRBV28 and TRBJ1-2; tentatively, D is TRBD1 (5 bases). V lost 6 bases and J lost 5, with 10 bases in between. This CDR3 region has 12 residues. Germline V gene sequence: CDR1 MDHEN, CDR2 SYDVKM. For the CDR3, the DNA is TGTGCCAGCAGGGGAACAGGTTATGGCTACACCTTC. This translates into CASRGTGYGYTF.

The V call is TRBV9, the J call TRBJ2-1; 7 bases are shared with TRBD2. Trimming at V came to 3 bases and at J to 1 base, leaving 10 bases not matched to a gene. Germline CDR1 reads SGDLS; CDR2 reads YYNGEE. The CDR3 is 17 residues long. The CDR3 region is CASSAGWGGVSYNEQFF. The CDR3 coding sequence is TGTGCCAGCAGCGCGGGGTGGGGGGGAGTGTCCTACAATGAGCAGTTCTTC.

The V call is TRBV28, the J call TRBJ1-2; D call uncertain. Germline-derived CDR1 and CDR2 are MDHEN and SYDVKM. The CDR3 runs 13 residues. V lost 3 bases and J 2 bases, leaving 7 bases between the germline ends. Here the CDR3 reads CASSLPENYGYTF. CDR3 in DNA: TGTGCCAGCAGTTTGCCCGAGAACTATGGCTACACCTTC.

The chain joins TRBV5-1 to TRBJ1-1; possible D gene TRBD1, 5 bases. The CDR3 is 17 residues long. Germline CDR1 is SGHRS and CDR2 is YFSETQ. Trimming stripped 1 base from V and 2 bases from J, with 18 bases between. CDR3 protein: CASSLTQERHKNTEAFF. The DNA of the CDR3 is TGCGCCAGCAGCTTGACACAGGAGCGTCACAAAAACACTGAAGCTTTCTTT.

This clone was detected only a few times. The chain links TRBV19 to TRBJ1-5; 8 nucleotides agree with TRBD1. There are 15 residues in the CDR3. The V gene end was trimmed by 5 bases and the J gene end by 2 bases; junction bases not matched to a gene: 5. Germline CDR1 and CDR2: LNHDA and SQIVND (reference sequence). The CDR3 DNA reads TGTGCCAGTAGTTCGGACAGGGTTGGCAATCAGCCCCAGCATTTT. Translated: CASSSDRVGNQPQHF.

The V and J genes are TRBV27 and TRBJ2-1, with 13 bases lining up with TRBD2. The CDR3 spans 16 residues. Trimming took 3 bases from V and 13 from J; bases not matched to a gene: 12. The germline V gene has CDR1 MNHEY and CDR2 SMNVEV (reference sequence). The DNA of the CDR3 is TGTGCCAGCAGTTTTAATGGACTAGCGGGAGAAGGTAATCAGTTCTTC. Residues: CASSFNGLAGEGNQFF.

In DNA, the CDR3 is TGTGCCAGTAGTCCTTTAGCTGGGAGGGAGCAGTTCTTC. Protein product: CASSPLAGREQFF. The V call is TRBV19, the J call TRBJ2-1; TRBD2 is a possible D gene (6 bases). CDR1 and CDR2 from the germline V gene are LNHDA and SQIVND (reference sequence). V was shortened by 5 bases and J by 10 bases, with 15 bases between the two germline ends. There are 13 residues in the CDR3.

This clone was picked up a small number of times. Here the CDR3 reads CASSGWAGGRQETQYF. The CDR3, as DNA: TGTGCCAGCAGCGGATGGGCAGGGGGTAGACAAGAGACCCAGTACTTC. The V call is TRBV7-2, the J call TRBJ2-5; 7 nucleotides match TRBD1. CDR1 is SGHTA, CDR2 FQGNSA, per germline. V gave up 5 bases and J gave up 2 bases; unmatched junction bases: 11. The CDR3 contains 16 residues.

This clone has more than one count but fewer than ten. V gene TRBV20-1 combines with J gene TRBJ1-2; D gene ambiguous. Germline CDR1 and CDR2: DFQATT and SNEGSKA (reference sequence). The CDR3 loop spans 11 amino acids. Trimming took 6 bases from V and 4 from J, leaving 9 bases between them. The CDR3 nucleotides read TGCAGTGCCAGCGCCTCCTATGGCTACACCTTC. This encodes CSASASYGYTF.

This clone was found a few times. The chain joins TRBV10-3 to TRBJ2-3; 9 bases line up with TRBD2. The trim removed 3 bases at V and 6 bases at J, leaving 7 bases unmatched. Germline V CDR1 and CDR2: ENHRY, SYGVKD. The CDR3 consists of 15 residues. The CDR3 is CAISDSGLATDTQYF. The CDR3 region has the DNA TGTGCCATCAGTGATTCTGGACTAGCGACCGATACGCAGTATTTT.

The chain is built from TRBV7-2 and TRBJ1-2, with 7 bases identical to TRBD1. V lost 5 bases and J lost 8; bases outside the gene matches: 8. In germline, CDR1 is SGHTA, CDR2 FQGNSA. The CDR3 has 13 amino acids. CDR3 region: CASSPTGSGGYTF. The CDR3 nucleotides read TGTGCCAGCAGCCCGACAGGGTCTGGAGGCTACACCTTC.

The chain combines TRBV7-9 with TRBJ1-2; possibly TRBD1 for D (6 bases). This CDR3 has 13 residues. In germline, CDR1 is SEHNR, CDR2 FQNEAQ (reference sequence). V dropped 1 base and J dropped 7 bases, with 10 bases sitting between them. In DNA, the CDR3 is TGTGCCAGCAGCTTAGAGGGGGGGCCTGGCTACACCTTC. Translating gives CASSLEGGPGYTF. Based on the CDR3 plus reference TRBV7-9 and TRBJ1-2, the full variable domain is DTGVSQNPRHKITKRGQNVTFRCDPISEHNRLYWYRQTLGQGPEFLTYFQNEAQLEKSRLLSDRFSAERPKGSFSTLEIQRTEQGDSAMYLCASSLEGGPGYTFGSGTRLTVV.